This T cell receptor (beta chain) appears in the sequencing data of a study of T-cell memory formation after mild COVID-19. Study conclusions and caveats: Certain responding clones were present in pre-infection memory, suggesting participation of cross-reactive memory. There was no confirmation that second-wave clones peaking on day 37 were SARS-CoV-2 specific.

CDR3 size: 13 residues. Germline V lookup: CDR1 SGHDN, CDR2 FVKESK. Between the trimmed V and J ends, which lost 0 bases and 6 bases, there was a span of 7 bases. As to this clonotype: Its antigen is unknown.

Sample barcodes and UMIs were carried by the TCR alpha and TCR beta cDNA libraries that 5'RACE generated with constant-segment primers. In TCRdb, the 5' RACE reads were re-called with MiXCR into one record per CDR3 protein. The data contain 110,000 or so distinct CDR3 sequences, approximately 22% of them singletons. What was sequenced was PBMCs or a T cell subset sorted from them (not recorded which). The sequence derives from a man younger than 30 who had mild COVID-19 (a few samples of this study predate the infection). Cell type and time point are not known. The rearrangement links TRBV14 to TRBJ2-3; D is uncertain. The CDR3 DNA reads TGTGCCAGCAGCCAAGAAAACCGGGATACGCAGTATTTT. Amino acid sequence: CASSQENRDTQYF.